The present entry profiles one TCR beta chain with its context. This record belongs to a study of CD8+CD57+ T cells in acquired aplastic anemia. Sequenced patients had shown CD8+CD57+ cell expansion by flow cytometry. Trimming took 1 base from V and 5 from J, leaving 18 bases between them. The CDR3 runs 16 residues. For CDR3 and TCR beta VDJ profiling, genomic DNA was the template used. Each CDR3 protein is one row after TCRdb ran MiXCR on the reads. Of hundreds of thousands of distinct CDR3 sequences detected, approximately 33% appear once; the ten largest clones hold nearly 0.85%. The genes are TRBV12-3 or TRBV12-4 and TRBJ2-7; possible D gene TRBD2, 5 bases. This TCR derives from a human donor with aplastic anemia. Sequenced sample: sorted CD4+, CD8+, or CD8+CD57+ T cells (not recorded which) from PBMCs. CDR3 residues: CASSLEVREGIHEQYF. As DNA, the CDR3 is TGTGCCAGCAGTTTAGAGGTCCGGGAAGGGATCCACGAGCAGTACTTC.